The entry below describes one T cell receptor beta chain. The target antigen is unknown. The V gene's germline CDR1 is GTSNPN and CDR2 SVGIG (reference sequence). The CDR3 length is 14 residues. V shed 1 base, J shed 10 bases, and the junction held 10 bases outside the gene matches. The sample belongs to a study of T cell responses to AZD1222 COVID-19 vaccine. Overall study findings and caveats: Only 5 or 6 AZD1222 recipients tested seropositive at baseline. An increase in Spike-specific TCR breadth and depth was observed after two AZD1222 doses.

Clones were read by immunoSEQ multiplex PCR, and TCRdb kept only the in-frame ones, dropping some. The sample holds approximately 90,000 clones, 86% seen once. The receptor was isolated from an adult in good health. The input for sequencing was peripheral blood, taken on day 0 of AZD1222 vaccination. This chain joins TRBV30 and TRBJ1-1; 9 bases fit TRBD1. CDR3 bases: TGTGCCTGGAGTGACGTCCGGGACAGGGCTCGAGCTTTCTTT. It translates to CAWSDVRDRARAFF.